This T cell receptor beta chain originates from a study of blood T cell repertoires in COVID-19. Looking at the study overall: Italy, Spain and the United States were the sources of the convalescent and acute COVID-19 samples.

Produced via immunoSEQ multiplex PCR; TCRdb's table is partial and in-frame only. The sample records a few hundred thousand clones, around 90% being singletons. J lost 1 base, V lost 3 bases, and 5 bases had no gene match. CDR3 length: 15 amino acids. Germline V gene sequence: CDR1 MGHRA, CDR2 YSYEKL. This chain joins TRBV4-1 and TRBJ1-1, with 7 positions matching TRBD1. Input material: peripheral blood. This TCR was recovered from a man aged 18 to 29 with active or convalescent COVID-19. In nucleotides, the CDR3 is TGCGCCAGCAGCCAGAGGGGGCTTGAGAACACTGAAGCTTTCTTT. Its protein product is CASSQRGLENTEAFF.